The 13 T cell receptor beta chains below were found in one sample sequenced in a study of T cell responses to AZD1222 COVID-19 vaccine. The repertoire was sequenced with immunoSEQ multiplex PCR; TCRdb's copy has only in-frame clones and lacks some. The sample includes 100,000 to 110,000 clones, more than 75% of them seen just once. The sample consisted of peripheral blood, taken on day 0 of AZD1222 vaccination. The origin of the receptors is an adult in good health.

The chain employs TRBV21-1 and TRBJ1-5; no DNA check was done on the table's D call, TRBD1. TRBV21-1 is deemed a pseudogene. The CDR3 has 15 residues. CDR3 bases: TGTGCCAGCAGCAAAAAGGGGTGTAGCAATCAGCCCCAGCATTTT. The encoded protein is CASSKKGCSNQPQHF.

The gene calls are TRBV11-3 and TRBJ1-2; D remains unclear. The germline V gene has CDR1 SGHNT and CDR2 YENEEA. V shed 0 bases and J shed 2 bases, with 7 bases lying between them. The CDR3 contains 14 residues. CDR3 DNA sequence: TGTGCCAGCAGCTTAGAACCACTCAACTATGGCTACACCTTC. It is translated as CASSLEPLNYGYTF. Full variable domain (outside the CDR3, taken from reference TRBV11-3 and TRBJ1-2): EAGVVQSPRYKIIEKKQPVAFWCNPISGHNTLYWYLQNLGQGPELLIRYENEEAVDDSQLPKDRFSAERLKGVDSTLKIQPAELGDSAVYLCASSLEPLNYGYTFGSGTRLTVV.

This clone was seen just once. The rearrangement links TRBV11-1 to TRBJ2-7; 7 bases are a match to TRBD2. Germline trimming cut 1 base from V and 5 bases from J; bases unmatched to any gene: 8. This CDR3 region has 15 residues. CDR1 is SGHAT and CDR2 is FQDESV in the germline V gene (reference sequence). CDR3 coding DNA: TGTGCCAGCAGCTTAGAGCAGGGAGGGTTCAACGAGCAGTACTTC. It encodes CASSLEQGGFNEQYF. The full variable domain, its missing parts supplied by reference TRBV11-1 and TRBJ2-7, is EAEVAQSPRYKITEKSQAVAFWCDPISGHATLYWYRQILGQGPELLVQFQDESVVDDSQLPKDRFSAERLKGVDSTLKIQPAELGDSAMYLCASSLEQGGFNEQYFGPGTRLTVT.

V gene TRBV18 combines with J gene TRBJ2-5, with 7 positions matching TRBD2. The CDR3 is 15 amino acids. J was trimmed by 1 base and V by 3 bases; bases with no gene match: 5. From germline, CDR1 is KGHSH and CDR2 LQKENI. The CDR3 nucleotides read TGTGCCAGCTCACCTACCCTAGCGGTCCAAGAGACCCAGTACTTC. Translation gives CASSPTLAVQETQYF.

This clone was seen a few times. V is TRBV9 and J is TRBJ2-1; D tentatively reads TRBD1 or TRBD2 (5 bases each). This CDR3 has 13 amino acids. Germline V lookup: CDR1 SGDLS, CDR2 YYNGEE. Trimming left V 1 base short and J 8 bases short, with 10 bases between. The DNA of the CDR3 is TGTGCCAGCAGCGTAAAACTGGGGGATGAGCAGTTCTTC. Amino acids: CASSVKLGDEQFF. Full variable domain (outside the CDR3, taken from reference TRBV9 and TRBJ2-1): DSGVTQTPKHLITATGQRVTLRCSPRSGDLSVYWYQQSLDQGLQFLIQYYNGEERAKGNILERFSAQQFPDLHSELNLSSLELGDSALYFCASSVKLGDEQFFGPGTRLTVL.

The J gene is TRBJ2-7, the V gene TRBV25-1; no clear D. V was shortened by 4 bases and J by 3 bases, with 10 bases between the two germline ends. The CDR3 length is 13 residues. The germline V gene encodes CDR1 MGHDK and CDR2 SYGVNS. CDR3 residues: CASSGALLYEQYF. The CDR3, as DNA: TGTGCCAGCAGTGGGGCCTTACTCTACGAGCAGTACTTC.

The chain uses TRBV19 and TRBJ1-2; TRBD1 agrees at 8 bases. This CDR3 spans 12 amino acids. After removal of 8 bases from V and 3 bases from J, the junction contained 2 bases not matched to a gene. Germline V gene data show CDR1 as LNHDA and CDR2 as SQIVND (reference sequence). CDR3 loop: CASGTGYYGYTF. Here the CDR3 DNA reads TGTGCCAGTGGGACAGGTTACTATGGCTACACCTTC.

V gene TRBV3-1 (or the pseudogene TRBV3-2) combines with J gene TRBJ2-5; 9 bases map to TRBD1. Trimming removed 3 bases from V and 4 bases from J; junction bases left unmatched: 6. The CDR3 sequence is 15 residues long. Germline CDR1 is LGHDT and CDR2 is YNNKEL (reference sequence). CDR3: CASSHGTGTGETQYF. CDR3 coding DNA: TGTGCCAGCAGCCACGGGACAGGGACGGGAGAGACCCAGTACTTC.

The rearrangement joins TRBV7-8 to TRBJ1-2, with 7 bases identical to TRBD1. The CDR3 loop spans 14 amino acids. After removal of 5 bases from V and 4 bases from J, the junction contained 7 bases not matched to a gene. Germline V gene sequence: CDR1 SGHVS, CDR2 FQNEAQ. The CDR3 is CASSRDRVVYGYTF. CDR3 nucleotides: TGTGCCAGCAGCCGCGACAGGGTAGTCTATGGCTACACCTTC.

This clone appeared a single time. J is TRBJ1-2 and V is TRBV5-1, with D unclear. Trimming stripped 2 bases from V and 0 bases from J, with 14 bases between. Germline lookup yields CDR1 SGHRS and CDR2 YFSETQ. The CDR3 consists of 16 residues. The CDR3 loop reads CASSFGGPSTNYGYTF. Written as DNA, the CDR3 is TGCGCCAGCAGCTTTGGTGGTCCTTCCACTAACTATGGCTACACCTTC. Variable domain in full (rest from reference TRBV5-1 and TRBJ1-2): KAGVTQTPRYLIKTRGQQVTLSCSPISGHRSVSWYQQTPGQGLQFLFEYFSETQRNKGNFPGRFSGRQFSNSRSEMNVSTLELGDSALYLCASSFGGPSTNYGYTFGSGTRLTVV.

This chain links TRBV3-1 (or the pseudogene TRBV3-2) with TRBJ1-5; D gene unclear. V dropped 0 bases and J dropped 7 bases, with 7 bases sitting between them. Germline values: CDR1 LGHDT, CDR2 YNNKEL (reference sequence). This CDR3 contains 13 residues. The CDR3, as DNA: TGTGCCAGCAGCCAAGATCCCGAGCAGCCCCAGCATTTT. It is translated as CASSQDPEQPQHF.

The chain recombines TRBV24-1 with TRBJ2-7; 9 nucleotides agree with TRBD1. This CDR3 has 14 amino acids. J gave up 4 bases and V 4 bases, and 4 bases lay outside the gene matches. The germline V gene encodes CDR1 KGHDR and CDR2 SFDVKD. The CDR3 here is CATSEAGQGYEQYF. The CDR3 coding sequence is TGTGCCACCAGTGAGGCGGGACAGGGTTACGAGCAGTACTTC.

Here the CDR3 DNA reads TGTGCCAGCAGCGTCGGAGGGGGCGAATACAATGAGCAGTTCTTC. This encodes CASSVGGGEYNEQFF. The chain recombines TRBV9 with TRBJ2-1, with D tentatively TRBD1 (7 bases). CDR3 length: 15 amino acids. Trimming left V 2 bases short and J 4 bases short, with 13 bases between. CDR1 and CDR2 (germline): SGDLS, YYNGEE.